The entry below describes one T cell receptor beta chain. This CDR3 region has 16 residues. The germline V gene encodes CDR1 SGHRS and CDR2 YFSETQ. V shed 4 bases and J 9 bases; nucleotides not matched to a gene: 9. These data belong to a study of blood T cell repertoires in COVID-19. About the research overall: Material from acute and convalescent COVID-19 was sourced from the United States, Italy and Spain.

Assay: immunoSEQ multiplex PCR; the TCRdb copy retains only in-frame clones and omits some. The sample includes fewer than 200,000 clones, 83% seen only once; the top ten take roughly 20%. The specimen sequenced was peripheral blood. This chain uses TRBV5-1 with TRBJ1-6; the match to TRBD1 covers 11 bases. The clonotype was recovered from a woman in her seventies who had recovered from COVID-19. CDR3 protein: CASSTGGGQGASPLHF. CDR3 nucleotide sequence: TGCGCCAGCAGCACTGGGGGTGGACAGGGGGCTTCACCCCTCCACTTT.